What follows is one T cell receptor beta chain and its context. No antigen is known for it. This sample is drawn from a study of beta chain features in type 1 diabetes. Overall study: Age, gender and cell yields were alike across patients and healthy donors. Overall study results and limits: Researchers could not determine here whether HLA type influences TCRB rearrangement.

The investigators reverse transcribed all of the isolated RNA, so they sequenced expressed TCRB transcripts. Using immunoSEQ multiplex PCR, the repertoire was profiled, and TCRdb retains in-frame clones only, with some absent. The data contain approximately 380,000 clones, approximately 16% of them singletons. Staining for CD45RO/CCR7/CD25/CD127/CD95/CD27 allowed sorting of CD4+ naive, central memory, regulatory and stem cell-like memory cells. The germline V gene encodes CDR1 KGHSH and CDR2 LQKENI. The V gene lost 6 bases and the J gene lost 2 bases, with 13 bases spanning the gap. CDR3 length: 14 amino acids.

The material sequenced was naive CD4+ T cells from blood. The chain couples TRBV18 to TRBJ2-5; D possibly corresponds to TRBD1 (6 bases). This receptor was obtained from a woman aged 18-30 years in good health. This chain's CDR3 is CASSPQGKQETQYF. The CDR3 nucleotides are TGTGCCAGCTCTCCCCAGGGGAAACAAGAGACCCAGTACTTC.